This T cell receptor (beta chain) was sequenced during a study of CD8+ T cells in alopecia areata. Alopecia areata patients had lesional scalp punch biopsies and peripheral blood taken from them. PBMCs, the starting material, were the source of sorted CD4+ and CD8+ T cells. About this clone: The antigen remains undetermined.

Whole-study results and caveats: TCR sharing was clearer in mice than between patients, perhaps partly owing to patient HLA diversity.

RNA was extracted and reverse transcribed into cDNA as the sequencing template. The table came from immunoSEQ multiplex PCR; TCRdb's copy has only in-frame clones and leaves some out. The table lists 98,000 or so clones, 55% to 60% of them singletons, with 20% to 25% in the top ten. Material for sequencing was NKG2D-low CD8+ T cells sorted from blood. The receptor's source is a human donor with alopecia areata.

The CDR3 region is CASSQGGTDEQYF. CDR3 coding DNA: TGTGCCAGCAGCCAGGGGGGGACCGACGAGCAGTACTTC. V usage is TRBV7-3 and J usage is TRBJ2-7; either TRBD1 or TRBD2 may fit D (7 bases each). CDR1 SGHTA and CDR2 FQGTGA come from the germline V gene. The CDR3 is 13 amino acids. V was pared by 5 bases and J by 5 bases, with 13 bases between.